These 6 T cell receptor beta chains share one sample of origin, sequenced in a study of cytomegalovirus exposure and HLA in healthy donors (dated by TCRdb to about 2017). Libraries were made using the immunoSEQ multiplex PCR assay. TCRdb holds this immuneACCESS table with in-frame rearrangements only. Some clones are missing; in checked studies, unresolved V genes explain under half, and the rest has no known cause. The sample includes roughly 120,000 clones, with about 94% observed a single time. Approximately 1.2% of the sample is taken by the ten largest. Specimen: PBMCs. Receptors were obtained from a woman under 30 in good health and CMV-seronegative.

The chain couples TRBV6-1 to TRBJ1-5, with D possibly TRBD1 on 5 matching bases. Per the germline V gene, CDR1 is MNHNS and CDR2 is SASEGT. V gave up 7 bases and J gave up 7 bases, with 11 bases separating them. The CDR3 loop spans 12 amino acids. CDR3 in DNA: TGTGCCAGCAATAAGGGGTGGCAGCCCCAGCATTTT. Translated: CASNKGWQPQHF.

The V call is TRBV28, the J call TRBJ1-5; D perhaps matches TRBD1 (6 bases). Trimming cost V 7 bases and J 6 bases, with 19 bases left between them. This CDR3 region has 15 residues. In germline, CDR1 is MDHEN, CDR2 SYDVKM. CDR3 nucleotide sequence: TGTGCCAGCAACGATGACAGGTTCTACGGTCAGCCCCAGCATTTT. Translating it yields CASNDDRFYGQPQHF.

The chain employs TRBV7-9 and TRBJ1-3; the D is unclear. There are 15 residues in the CDR3. Per the germline V gene, CDR1 is SEHNR and CDR2 is FQNEAQ (reference sequence). The ends were cut back, 1 base at V and 2 bases at J, with 9 bases in the middle. The CDR3 DNA sequence: TGTGCCAGCAGCTTAGGGTCGGGAGCTGGAAACACCATATATTTT. It translates to CASSLGSGAGNTIYF.

V usage is TRBV7-2 and J usage is TRBJ1-2; D is uncertain. Germline V lookup: CDR1 SGHTA, CDR2 FQGNSA. Trimming cost V 0 bases and J 5 bases, with 7 bases left between them. The CDR3 totals 13 residues. This CDR3 reads CASSLAGRYGYTF. CDR3 bases: TGTGCCAGCAGCTTAGCAGGGAGGTATGGCTACACCTTC.

The V call is TRBV9, the J call TRBJ1-1; D gene ambiguous. V lost 0 bases to trimming and J lost 4 bases, with 16 bases between them. Germline CDR1 reads SGDLS; CDR2 reads YYNGEE. The CDR3 has 16 amino acids. This chain's CDR3 is CASSVGTLGGPTEAFF. CDR3 nucleotide sequence: TGTGCCAGCAGCGTAGGGACCTTGGGAGGCCCCACTGAAGCTTTCTTT.

J is TRBJ1-1 and V is TRBV27; D possibly corresponds to TRBD1 (6 bases). With 5 bases removed from V and 6 bases from J, the gap between germline ends came to 16 bases. The CDR3 consists of 14 residues. Germline V gene data show CDR1 as MNHEY and CDR2 as SMNVEV (reference sequence). The CDR3 reads CASSHLATGPEAFF. In DNA, the CDR3 is TGTGCCAGCAGTCACCTGGCCACAGGGCCTGAAGCTTTCTTT.